This T cell receptor beta chain was identified in a study of T cells in Graves' hyperthyroidism and ophthalmopathy. In the study overall: Peripheral blood specimens were obtained at initial diagnosis, prior to any treatment.

Every diagnosis used clinical symptoms, serum thyroxine and TRAb, thyroid ultrasound and orbital computed tomography. There are 13 residues in the CDR3. Germline V lookup: CDR1 MDHEN, CDR2 SYDVKM. Deletions cut 3 bases from V and 5 bases from J, with 5 bases between. This clonotype has ten or more counts. Authors of the study amplified TCR beta CDR3 regions from RNA transcripts. In the first-round RT-PCR of the TCR CDR3, the HTBI primer set was used. TCRdb reprocessed the multiplex PCR reads with MiXCR, giving one entry per CDR3 protein. The sample holds over 350,000 distinct CDR3 sequences, less than 20% seen once.

The chain has TRBV28 and TRBJ1-6; D gene unclear. Input material: blood. The TCR sequence derives from a man aged 18 to 30 with Graves' ophthalmopathy. This chain's CDR3 is CASSLADNSPLHF. The CDR3 DNA reads as TGTGCCAGCAGTTTGGCGGATAATTCACCCCTCCACTTT.